The clone carrying this T cell receptor (beta chain) was found a few times. The antigen remains unidentified. This sample was included in a study of T cell repertoires in cytomegalovirus infection. The wider study: CMV epitopes used comprised recently identified HLA-C-restricted ones and well-studied HLA-B-restricted ones. An indication of both CMV infection and matching HLA type came from public TCR beta signatures. Study outcomes and limitations: Cumulated frequencies of public TCR beta families served to identify carriers of CMV plus the relevant HLA. HLA-C-restricted CMV-specific TCR beta clonotypes were dominant in the ex vivo response.

TCRdb reprocessed the reads via MiXCR and lists one record per CDR3 protein. The sample comprises a few hundred thousand distinct CDR3 sequences, around two fifths of which are singletons, and over 45% rests with the top ten. The CDR3 runs to 14 residues. Trimming took off 5 bases at V and 4 bases at J, with 11 bases between the two ends. Germline V lookup: CDR1 SGHAT, CDR2 FQNNGV. The starting material was cultured PBMCs, obtained from culture after CMV antigen stimulation. This chain connects TRBV11-2 to TRBJ1-4, with D possibly matching TRBD1 (5 bases). The source is a human donor in good health (CMV status not recorded). Some clones in this sample may be carry-over from other donors' samples. The CDR3 loop is CASSEGVFNEKLFF. DNA of the CDR3: TGTGCCAGCAGCGAAGGGGTTTTTAATGAAAAACTGTTTTTT.